The rows below give T cell receptor beta chains drawn from one sample of a study of precursors of human CD4 cytotoxic T cells. TCRdb reprocessed the reads via MiXCR and lists one record per CDR3 protein. The table records about 320 distinct CDR3 sequences, less than 25% of them present only once. Material for sequencing was memory CD4+ T cells from blood (PBMCs). These receptors all come from a human donor in good health. The CDR3 runs from the conserved cysteine through the conserved F or W. Each record gives: V gene, D gene, J gene, clone size, CDR3 protein, CDR3 DNA. D genes are given only for firm matches. Size is stated for part of the rows, as once, few or many counts, or as a class when the clone is expanded.

v_gene: TRBV7-2; d_gene: .; j_gene: TRBJ2-2; abundance: hyperexpanded; CDR3aa: CASRPYGLSLRTGELFF; CDR3nt: TGTGCCAGCAGGCCATATGGACTTTCCCTCAGGACCGGGGAGCTGTTTTTT
v_gene: TRBV7-2; d_gene: .; j_gene: TRBJ2-7; abundance: large; CDR3aa: CASSSQNYEQYF; CDR3nt: TGTGCCAGCAGCTCACAGAACTACGAGCAGTACTTC
v_gene: TRBV5-1; d_gene: .; j_gene: TRBJ2-2; abundance: few; CDR3aa: CASSPSTDTGELFF; CDR3nt: TGCGCCAGCAGCCCTTCGACGGACACCGGGGAGCTGTTTTTT
v_gene: TRBV30; d_gene: .; j_gene: TRBJ2-2; abundance: few; CDR3aa: CAWLDRWDTGELFF; CDR3nt: TGTGCCTGGCTAGACAGGTGGGACACCGGGGAGCTGTTTTTT
v_gene: TRBV2; d_gene: .; j_gene: TRBJ2-6; abundance: few; CDR3aa: CASRRDSGANVLTF; CDR3nt: TGTGCCAGCAGAAGAGATTCTGGGGCCAACGTCCTGACTTTC
v_gene: TRBV5-1; d_gene: .; j_gene: TRBJ2-3; abundance: .; CDR3aa: CASSFMASGTDTQYF; CDR3nt: TGCGCCAGCAGCTTCATGGCTAGCGGCACAGATACGCAGTATTTT
v_gene: TRBV21-1; d_gene: .; j_gene: TRBJ2-7; abundance: .; CDR3aa: CASSKGPGVRGEQYF; CDR3nt: TGTGCCAGCAGCAAAGGCCCGGGGGTTCGGGGGGAGCAGTACTTC
v_gene: TRBV20-1; d_gene: .; j_gene: TRBJ2-3; abundance: .; CDR3aa: CSAGPRTTDTQYF; CDR3nt: TGCAGTGCTGGACCCAGGACCACAGATACGCAGTATTTT
v_gene: TRBV5-5; d_gene: .; j_gene: TRBJ2-7; abundance: large; CDR3aa: CASSLLDSETARYF; CDR3nt: TGTGCCAGCAGCTTGCTTGATTCCGAGACAGCTCGGTACTTC
v_gene: TRBV7-2; d_gene: .; j_gene: TRBJ1-3; abundance: .; CDR3aa: CASSHNGGVGNTIYF; CDR3nt: TGTGCCAGCAGCCATAATGGGGGGGTTGGAAACACCATATATTTT
v_gene: TRBV29-1; d_gene: TRBD2; j_gene: TRBJ2-5; abundance: large; CDR3aa: CSVDSGSSEETQYF; CDR3nt: TGCAGCGTTGACAGCGGGAGTTCGGAAGAGACCCAGTACTTC
v_gene: TRBV5-1; d_gene: TRBD1; j_gene: TRBJ2-7; abundance: large; CDR3aa: CASSWAGGDYEQYF; CDR3nt: TGCGCCAGCAGCTGGGCAGGGGGAGACTACGAGCAGTACTTC
v_gene: TRBV5-6; d_gene: .; j_gene: TRBJ2-5; abundance: .; CDR3aa: CASSRQQTPETQYF; CDR3nt: TGTGCCAGCAGTCGACAGCAAACACCAGAGACCCAGTACTTC